What follows are 3 T cell receptor beta chains derived from one specimen sequenced in a study of T-cell reconstitution after alpha-beta-depleted transplantation in children. As it was prepared, the TCRbeta library received unique molecular identifiers. TCRdb fed the PCR reads into MiXCR, producing one record per CDR3 protein. In the table there are approximately 980,000 distinct CDR3 sequences, roughly 29% of which are singletons. Here the sequenced sample was PBMCs, mostly from graft donor cells, taken 360 days after TCRalphabeta/CD19-depleted stem cell transplant. The receptors were sampled from a boy under two years old who had a stem cell transplant for SCID, so the T cells may come from the graft donor.

This clonotype was found a few times. In nucleotides, the CDR3 is TGCGCCAGCAGCCAAGAAGGGACAGGCAAGGTTGAACTGTTTTTT. This codes for CASSQEGTGKVELFF. The V gene is TRBV4-1, the J gene TRBJ1-4; the match to TRBD1 covers 8 bases. The CDR3 is 15 residues long. Per the germline V gene, CDR1 is MGHRA and CDR2 is YSYEKL. V trimming: 0 bases; J trimming: 12 bases; junction bases outside the gene matches: 9.

A single count supports this clonotype. The chain couples TRBV2 to TRBJ1-1, with D unresolved. Germline-derived CDR1 and CDR2 are SNHLY and FYNNEI. The CDR3 consists of 12 residues. V shed 0 bases and J shed 6 bases, with 5 bases lying between them. As DNA, the CDR3 is TGTGCCAGCAGTGAAGCGTCCCCTGAAGCTTTCTTT. It encodes CASSEASPEAFF.

In this sample, this clonotype turned up a few times. The chain joins TRBV4-2 to TRBJ2-7; tentatively, D is TRBD1 (5 bases). The CDR3 runs 14 residues. Germline loops: CDR1 LGHNA, CDR2 YNFKEQ. V dropped 1 base and J dropped 12 bases, with 19 bases sitting between them. DNA for the CDR3: TGTGCCAGCAGCCAAGCCGAAGGGGAAATCTCTCGGTACTTC. It translates to CASSQAEGEISRYF.